This paragraph covers one T cell receptor (beta chain) sequence. CDR1 WNHNN and CDR2 SYGVQD come from the germline V gene (reference sequence). The CDR3 has 14 amino acids. Trimming left V 3 bases short and J 5 bases short, with 13 bases between. The data are from a study of blood T cell repertoires in COVID-19. Measured with immunoSEQ multiplex PCR; TCRdb has only the in-frame clones, and not every one. Of about 82,000 clones listed, around four fifths are singletons. The clonotype was recovered from a man older than 75 with active or convalescent COVID-19. Sequenced: peripheral blood. The J gene is TRBJ2-5, the V gene TRBV10-1, with D possibly being TRBD2 (7 bases). The CDR3 loop reads CASSDRGGSETQYF. CDR3 DNA sequence: TGCGCCAGCAGTGACCGCGGGGGCTCGGAGACCCAGTACTTC.